One sample yielded the 27 T cell receptor beta chains listed below, sequenced in a study of molecular identifiers for immune sequencing clone quantification. TCRdb reprocessed the PCR reads with MiXCR, giving one entry per CDR3 protein. This table has more than 450,000 distinct CDR3 sequences, over 20% appearing once. Specimen: naive CD8+ T cells from blood, with Jurkat cell RNA spiked in. The subset here: FACS-sorted CD8+CD4-CCR7+CD45RA+ naive T cells. These TCRs come from a human donor in good health. Some libraries in this study had Jurkat cell RNA spiked in.

Ten or more counts support this clonotype. This chain uses TRBV2 with TRBJ1-1, with a tentative D call TRBD1 (6 bases). The CDR3 is 14 amino acids. From germline, CDR1 is SNHLY and CDR2 FYNNEI. V was pared by 6 bases and J by 0 bases, with 11 bases between. CDR3 loop: CASSDRGMNTEAFF. The CDR3 DNA is TGTGCCAGCAGCGATAGGGGGATGAACACTGAAGCTTTCTTT.

This clonotype was counted many times. This rearrangement joins TRBV15 to TRBJ2-3; D remains unclear. The CDR3 runs to 14 residues. Trimming took off 1 base at V and 5 bases at J, with 10 bases between the two ends. Germline CDR1 and CDR2: LNHNV and YYDKDF (reference sequence). The CDR3 DNA sequence: TGTGCCACCAGCAGAGGACTGGACGAAGATACGCAGTATTTT. This encodes CATSRGLDEDTQYF.

To note about this clonotype: This could be a read error, since a much larger clone is one nucleotide away. The limits of the CDR3 on the DNA are not certain, so only TCRdb's listed CDR3 is given. The chain employs TRBV28 and TRBJ2-7; the DNA was not used to check the table's D call, TRBD2. Germline assignment: CDR1 MDHEN and CDR2 SYDVKM. The CDR3 is 13 residues long, ends included. The CDR3 loop is CAIGPSYSCEQYF.

This clonotype occurred a few times. J is TRBJ2-7 and V is TRBV6-5; TRBD1 matches 10 bases. The CDR3 sequence is 14 residues long. Germline-derived CDR1 and CDR2 are MNHEY and SVGAGI. With 5 bases clipped from V and 6 bases from J, the junction kept 7 bases outside the gene matches. CDR3 sequence reads: CASSPGQGFREQYF. The DNA of the CDR3 is TGTGCCAGCAGTCCGGGACAGGGGTTTCGCGAGCAGTACTTC.

This clonotype has at least ten counts. V is TRBV7-6 and J is TRBJ1-4, with 11 bases fitting TRBD1. This CDR3 is built from 19 residues. CDR1 SGHVS and CDR2 FNYEAQ come from the germline V gene. Losses at the gene ends were 4 bases for V and 0 bases for J; bases not matched to a gene: 10. The CDR3 DNA reads TGTGCCAGCAGCTCACCGAGGACAGGGGGCTCTACAACTAATGAAAAACTGTTTTTT. Its protein product is CASSSPRTGGSTTNEKLFF.

Notes on this clonotype: Relative to the germline gene, one junction end is altered; a read error may explain this. The chain uses TRBV7-9 and TRBJ2-1, with TRBD2 matching over 7 bases. Germline loops: CDR1 SEHNR, CDR2 FQNEAQ (reference sequence). The length of the CDR3 is 15 residues. The CDR3 nucleotides read TGTGCCGGCAGATCCATTAGCGGGCCCTACAATGAGCAGTTCTTC. It encodes CAGRSISGPYNEQFF.

This clonotype was recorded many times. The chain is built from TRBV12-5 and TRBJ1-4, with D possibly being TRBD1 (6 bases). This CDR3 has 14 amino acids. Germline lookup yields CDR1 LGHNT and CDR2 FRNRAP. Trimming removed 4 bases from V and 3 bases from J, with 9 bases in between. The CDR3 protein is CASGYWTANEKLFF. CDR3 bases: TGTGCTAGTGGTTATTGGACAGCTAATGAAAAACTGTTTTTT.

In its sample, this clonotype was seen a few times. The genes are TRBV20-1 and TRBJ2-2; TRBD2 matches at 7 bases. The CDR3 consists of 15 residues. Germline V lookup: CDR1 DFQATT, CDR2 SNEGSKA (reference sequence). CDR3 sequence (DNA): TGCAGCCTCAAAGGTCTAGCGGCGAACACCGGGGAGCTGTTTTTT. It is translated as CSLKGLAANTGELFF.

This clonotype occurred a few times. The chain links TRBV11-2 to TRBJ2-1, with 8 bases matching TRBD2. CDR1 and CDR2 from the germline V gene are SGHAT and FQNNGV. This CDR3 is built from 15 residues. Unmatched junction bases numbered 3, after V lost 0 bases and J lost 5 bases. The CDR3 DNA reads as TGTGCCAGCAGCTTAGAGGCGGGAGGCCACAATGAGCAGTTCTTC. This translates into CASSLEAGGHNEQFF. Supplemented by reference TRBV11-2 and TRBJ2-1, the full variable domain reads EAGVAQSPRYKIIEKRQSVAFWCNPISGHATLYWYQQILGQGPKLLIQFQNNGVVDDSQLPKDRFSAERLKGVDSTLKIQPAKLEDSAVYLCASSLEAGGHNEQFFGPGTRLTVL.

This clonotype turned up a few times. The V call is TRBV13, the J call TRBJ1-2; 8 bases line up with TRBD1. J was trimmed by 5 bases and V by 4 bases; bases with no gene match: 6. The CDR3 contains 14 residues. From germline, CDR1 is PRHDT and CDR2 FYEKMQ (reference sequence). CDR3 nucleotides: TGTGCCAGCAGCTCGGACAGGGCACTTTATGGCTACACCTTC. Encoded protein: CASSSDRALYGYTF. Combining the CDR3 with reference TRBV13 and TRBJ1-2 gives the whole variable domain AAGVIQSPRHLIKEKRETATLKCYPIPRHDTVYWYQQGPGQDPQFLISFYEKMQSDKGSIPDRFSAQQFSDYHSELNMSSLELGDSALYFCASSSDRALYGYTFGSGTRLTVV.

V gene TRBV2 combines with J gene TRBJ1-1, with TRBD1 identical over 7 bases. With 5 bases clipped from V and 5 bases from J, the junction kept 11 bases outside the gene matches. Germline CDR1 reads SNHLY; CDR2 reads FYNNEI. This CDR3 contains 15 residues. The CDR3: CASSTPGDSQTEAFF. The CDR3 nucleotides are TGTGCCAGCAGTACCCCAGGGGACAGTCAGACTGAAGCTTTCTTT.

This clonotype came up many times. The genes are TRBV20-1 and TRBJ2-7; 14 nucleotides agree with TRBD2. The CDR3 contains 15 residues. Germline lookup yields CDR1 DFQATT and CDR2 SNEGSKA (reference sequence). V shed 2 bases and J 3 bases; nucleotides not matched to a gene: 3. The CDR3, as DNA: TGCAGTGCTAGACCGACTAGCGGGAGGGGCTACGAGCAGTACTTC. Translation gives CSARPTSGRGYEQYF.

This clonotype turned up a few times. The V gene is TRBV4-1, the J gene TRBJ1-2; 7 nucleotides align to TRBD1. Looked up from germline, CDR1 is MGHRA and CDR2 is YSYEKL. V was clipped by 4 bases and J by 5 bases; unmatched bases: 13. The CDR3 totals 16 residues. The CDR3 DNA sequence: TGCGCCAGCAGCCCCACCCCCGGGACAGAATTGTATGGCTACACCTTC. Translated: CASSPTPGTELYGYTF.

The gene calls are TRBV6-2 or TRBV6-3 and TRBJ2-5; 10 bases line up with TRBD2. The V and J ends lost 2 bases and 0 bases, in that order; junction bases with no gene match: 6. The CDR3 extends over 17 amino acids. CDR1 is MNHEY and CDR2 is SVGEGT in the germline V gene. CDR3 in DNA: TGTGCCAGCAGTTACGGCAGCGGGAGGGTGTACCAAGAGACCCAGTACTTC. Protein product: CASSYGSGRVYQETQYF.

This sequence joins TRBV3-1 and TRBJ2-7; D might be TRBD1 or TRBD2, each matching 5 bases. The CDR3 spans 14 residues. V lost 4 bases and J lost 4, with 14 bases in between. CDR1 and CDR2 (germline): LGHDT, YNNKEL (reference sequence). CDR3 DNA: TGTGCCAGCAGCCTTGGGACCACCCGTTACGAGCAGTACTTC. Translation: CASSLGTTRYEQYF.

This clonotype was observed a handful of times. The chain has TRBV24-1 and TRBJ2-7, with TRBD1 matching 9 bases. There are 14 residues in the CDR3. The germline gives CDR1 KGHDR, CDR2 SFDVKD. V lost 10 bases and J lost 2; bases outside the gene matches: 8. The CDR3 nucleotides read TGTGCCACTTCAGCCGGGACAGGGCCCTACGAGCAGTACTTC. It yields the protein CATSAGTGPYEQYF.

Concerning this clonotype itself: This clone may be a read error of a much larger clone one base away. The chain links TRBV13 to TRBJ2-2; D remains unclear. The CDR3 length is 14 residues. Germline loops: CDR1 PRHDT, CDR2 FYEKMQ (reference sequence). The V end was cut by 2 bases, the J end by 6 bases, with 10 bases between. The CDR3, as DNA: TGTGCCAGCAGCTTACATACAAACGCCGGGGAGCTGTTTTTT. This gives the protein CASSLHTNAGELFF.

This clonotype came up many times. The J gene is TRBJ1-1, the V gene TRBV7-8; D ambiguous. Trimming removed 7 bases at V and 4 bases at J, with 13 bases between. Germline assignment: CDR1 SGHVS and CDR2 FQNEAQ. This CDR3 is 13 amino acids long. This chain's CDR3 is CASTPHGVTEAFF. CDR3 bases: TGTGCCAGCACCCCCCACGGGGTCACTGAAGCTTTCTTT.

On this clonotype itself: One end of the junction fails to match germline, which may point to a read error. The genes are TRBV5-3 and TRBJ2-7; D uncertain. TRBV5-3 is placed among ORFs of uncertain function. The CDR3 loop spans 14 amino acids. CDR3 residues: CASSFGFITYEQYF. CDR3 coding DNA: TGTGCCAGCAGCTTCGGGTTTATAACCTACGAGCAGTACTTC.

This clonotype was detected a few times. The chain uses TRBV6-2 or TRBV6-3 and TRBJ2-1; 7 bases align to TRBD1. The trim removed 9 bases at V and 6 bases at J, leaving 11 bases unmatched. The CDR3 covers 14 residues. Germline-derived CDR1 and CDR2 are MNHEY and SVGEGT. The CDR3 here is CASWDSIIPNEQFF. The DNA of the CDR3 is TGTGCCAGTTGGGACAGCATCATTCCCAATGAGCAGTTCTTC.

For this clonotype: A much more abundant neighbour one base away suggests this may be a read error. The genes are TRBV14 and TRBJ1-5, with 7 bases aligning to TRBD1. Germline V CDR1 and CDR2: SGHDN, FVKESK. V lost 4 bases to trimming and J lost 6 bases; unmatched junction nucleotides: 6. CDR3 length: 14 amino acids. The CDR3 sequence: CASSRPDRAQPQHF. The CDR3 bases are TGTGCCAGCAGCCGACCCGACAGGGCTCAGCCCCAGCATTTT.

The chain joins TRBV27 to TRBJ2-7, with D tentatively TRBD1 or TRBD2 (5 bases each). V was pared by 5 bases and J by 4 bases, with 15 bases between. CDR1 and CDR2 (germline): MNHEY, SMNVEV (reference sequence). This CDR3 is 14 amino acids long. The CDR3 protein is CASSPSGTGYEQYF. The CDR3 DNA is TGTGCCAGCAGTCCGTCCGGGACCGGGTACGAGCAGTACTTC.

About this clonotype: A read error may account for a junction end that differs from germline. V and J are TRBV29-1 and TRBJ1-1; D perhaps matches TRBD1 (6 bases). Germline CDR1 and CDR2: SQVTM and ANQGSEA. CDR3 size: 16 residues. The CDR3, as DNA: TGCAGCGATGAAGATCGGGGGGGGGCTCGGAACACTGAAGCTTTCTTT. Amino acids: CSDEDRGGARNTEAFF.

The V call is TRBV30, the J call TRBJ1-5; 9 bases are a match to TRBD1. Germline CDR1 GTSNPN, CDR2 SVGIG (reference sequence). Trimming cost V 5 bases and J 4 bases; bases outside gene matches: 6. The CDR3 is 14 residues long. CDR3 nucleotide sequence: TGTGCCTGGGGTCACGGACAGGGGAATCAGCCCCAGCATTTT. Protein: CAWGHGQGNQPQHF.

This clonotype occurred many times. The J gene is TRBJ2-7, the V gene TRBV4-3; D is possibly TRBD2 (5 bases). The CDR3 extends over 15 amino acids. Deletions cut 4 bases from V and 3 bases from J, with 16 bases between. Germline V gives CDR1 LGHNA, CDR2 YSLEER. The CDR3 region is CASSPGLSQSYEQYF. The CDR3 DNA is TGCGCCAGCAGCCCAGGACTTTCCCAGAGCTACGAGCAGTACTTC.

This clonotype showed up many times. This chain uses TRBV5-1 with TRBJ2-7; D unclear. The germline CDR1 and CDR2 sequences are SGHRS and YFSETQ. The CDR3 runs 16 residues. Trimming removed 4 bases from V and 0 bases from J, with 17 bases in between. The CDR3 DNA follows: TGCGCCAGCAGCACCCTACCGACGGAGAGCTCCTACGAGCAGTACTTC. Translation: CASSTLPTESSYEQYF.

Comment on this clonotype: One end of the junction does not line up with germline, which may come from a read error. The gene calls are TRBV28 and TRBJ1-5; unclear D gene. CDR3 length: 15 residues. Germline CDR1 and CDR2: MDHEN and SYDVKM. The CDR3 DNA reads as TGTGCCAGCAGCCTAGTCAGGTATTTGAATCGGCCCCAGCATTTT. Translating it yields CASSLVRYLNRPQHF.